This T cell receptor beta chain is from a study of blood T cell repertoires in COVID-19. Whole-study context: Acute and convalescent COVID-19 specimens originated in the United States, Italy and Spain. Sources were T cells, B-cell-depleted T cells, or PBMCs; the material itself was cDNA or gDNA.

The method was immunoSEQ multiplex PCR; TCRdb's version includes in-frame clones alone and lacks a portion of them. Seen here are 120,000 or so clones, around four fifths observed once, and the top ten hold roughly 16%. The length of the CDR3 is 12 residues. CDR1 is MDHEN, CDR2 SYDVKM, per germline. The V end lost 3 bases, the J end lost 5 bases, and 7 bases lay between the germline ends. The chain recombines TRBV28 with TRBJ2-5; a weak D match, TRBD1 (6 bases). The clonotype was recovered from a man aged 60 to 69 with active or convalescent COVID-19. The specimen sequenced was peripheral blood. CDR3 sequence: CASSFRGETQYF. CDR3 bases: TGTGCCAGCAGTTTCAGGGGTGAGACCCAGTACTTC.